Given below is one T cell receptor beta chain in context. No antigen is known for it. The ends were cut back, 1 base at V and 3 bases at J, with 10 bases in the middle. Germline CDR1 and CDR2: LGHNA and YNFKEQ. The CDR3 is 15 amino acids. The data stem from a study of T cell responses to AZD1222 COVID-19 vaccine. Across the study: Second-dose schedules of about 4 or about 12 weeks were combined.

Clones were read by immunoSEQ multiplex PCR, and TCRdb kept only the in-frame ones, dropping some. The data contain more than 95,000 clones, about 89% of them singletons. Study-wide results and caveats: Epitopes outside B.1.351 and B.1.1.7 mutated regions reportedly drew nearly half of spike TCRs.

J is TRBJ2-1 and V is TRBV4-2; D might be TRBD2 (6 bases). The receptor was isolated from an adult in good health. Sequenced material: peripheral blood, taken on day 0 of AZD1222 vaccination. This CDR3 is CASSQGAGNYNEQFF. In DNA form, the CDR3 reads TGTGCCAGCAGCCAAGGTGCGGGGAACTACAATGAGCAGTTCTTC.